The 16 T cell receptor beta chains in this list originate from one sample, sequenced in a study of blood T cell repertoires in COVID-19. Libraries were prepared by immunoSEQ multiplex PCR; TCRdb keeps only in-frame clonotypes and omits some of them. The repertoire holds around 190,000 clones, with over 80% as singletons. The sequenced sample consisted of peripheral blood. The receptors come from a woman in her sixties with COVID-19, enrolled during active disease.

V usage is TRBV7-9 and J usage is TRBJ1-5, with D perhaps TRBD1 (5 bases). Germline loops: CDR1 SEHNR, CDR2 FQNEAQ (reference sequence). Trimming shortened V by 5 bases and J by 4 bases, and 12 bases separated the two germline ends. This CDR3 has 14 residues. The CDR3 bases are TGTGCCAGCAGCAAAAGAGGGACTAATCAGCCCCAGCATTTT. Protein sequence: CASSKRGTNQPQHF.

The genes are TRBV7-8 and TRBJ1-4; no firm D call. The V end lost 4 bases, the J end lost 10 bases, and 22 bases lay between the germline ends. The V gene's germline CDR1 is SGHVS and CDR2 FQNEAQ. The CDR3 extends over 16 amino acids. The CDR3 protein is CASSSQGALQGRKLFF. The CDR3 DNA reads as TGTGCCAGCAGCTCACAAGGCGCATTACAAGGGAGAAAACTGTTTTTT. The entire variable domain, with the rest obtained from reference TRBV7-8 and TRBJ1-4, is as follows: GAGVSQSPRYKVAKRGQDVALRCDPISGHVSLFWYQQALGQGPEFLTYFQNEAQLDKSGLPSDRFFAERPEGSVSTLKIQRTQQEDSAVYLCASSSQGALQGRKLFFGSGTQLSVL.

The V call is TRBV27, the J call TRBJ1-5, with TRBD1 matching 9 bases. With V trimmed by 5 bases and J by 10 bases, 9 bases remained unmatched. The CDR3 loop spans 14 amino acids. Germline V lookup: CDR1 MNHEY, CDR2 SMNVEV (reference sequence). CDR3 DNA: TGTGCCAGCAGTCCATTGGGACAGGGAGAACCCCAGCATTTT. It encodes CASSPLGQGEPQHF.

CDR3 amino acids: CASSLGGTGVPGELFF. Here the CDR3 DNA reads TGTGCCAGCAGCTTAGGTGGGACAGGAGTCCCCGGGGAGCTGTTTTTT. The V and J genes are TRBV7-9 and TRBJ2-2, with 8 bases identical to TRBD1. CDR1 is SEHNR and CDR2 is FQNEAQ in the germline V gene (reference sequence). J gave up 6 bases and V 1 base, and 7 bases lay outside the gene matches. This CDR3 region has 16 residues.

This chain connects TRBV28 to TRBJ2-1; no firm D call. The ends were cut back, 2 bases at V and 4 bases at J, with 6 bases in the middle. CDR1 MDHEN and CDR2 SYDVKM come from the germline V gene. The CDR3 covers 13 residues. The CDR3 here is CASSLNSYNEQFF. CDR3 nucleotides: TGTGCCAGCAGTTTAAACAGTTACAATGAGCAGTTCTTC.

V usage is TRBV11-2 and J usage is TRBJ1-5, with TRBD1 identical over 8 bases. From germline, CDR1 is SGHAT and CDR2 FQNNGV. V was clipped by 6 bases and J by 10 bases; unmatched bases: 5. This CDR3 region has 12 residues. As DNA, the CDR3 is TGTGCCAGCAGGAGAGACAGGGGACCCCAGCATTTT. It translates to CASRRDRGPQHF.

This chain joins TRBV29-1 and TRBJ2-1, with 8 positions matching TRBD2. Germline values: CDR1 SQVTM, CDR2 ANQGSEA. The CDR3 is made up of 14 amino acids. With V trimmed by 6 bases and J by 9 bases, 13 bases remained unmatched. As DNA, the CDR3 is TGCAGCGTCCCGAGAGGGACTAGTAATAGTGAGCAGTTCTTC. It is translated as CSVPRGTSNSEQFF.

This chain joins TRBV19 and TRBJ2-1, with TRBD2 matching over 15 bases. The germline V gene encodes CDR1 LNHDA and CDR2 SQIVND (reference sequence). The trim removed 5 bases at V and 10 bases at J, leaving 3 bases unmatched. The CDR3 has 14 amino acids. CDR3 region: CASSPGLAGGEQFF. The CDR3 DNA is TGTGCCAGTAGTCCGGGACTAGCGGGAGGAGAGCAGTTCTTC.

The sample holds one count of this clone. The chain combines TRBV5-5 with TRBJ1-5; D call uncertain. Germline V gene lookup returns CDR1 SGHKS and CDR2 YYEKEE (reference sequence). The CDR3 has 15 residues. The V and J ends lost 4 bases and 0 bases respectively, with 11 bases between them. DNA of the CDR3: TGTGCCAGCAGCCCGCGTGCCTATAGCAATCAGCCCCAGCATTTT. Amino acids: CASSPRAYSNQPQHF.

This clone was observed a few times. V gene TRBV6-5 combines with J gene TRBJ1-1; D not resolved. The CDR3 totals 12 residues. The germline V gene has CDR1 MNHEY and CDR2 SVGAGI. V lost 10 bases and J lost 4, with 13 bases in between. The CDR3 region is CATVRSITEAFF. In DNA, the CDR3 is TGTGCCACCGTGAGGAGCATCACTGAAGCTTTCTTT.

V is TRBV5-4 and J is TRBJ2-7; 11 bases agree with TRBD2. J lost 3 bases, V lost 10 bases, and 12 bases had no gene match. The germline gives CDR1 SGHNT, CDR2 YYREEE (reference sequence). The CDR3 has 15 residues. CDR3 residues: CAGVAGGPTGYEQYF. CDR3 DNA sequence: TGTGCCGGAGTAGCGGGAGGGCCTACGGGCTACGAGCAGTACTTC.

The V call is TRBV19, the J call TRBJ1-2; TRBD1 matches 10 bases. The CDR3 is 15 residues long. Germline V CDR1 and CDR2: LNHDA, SQIVND (reference sequence). The junction had 7 bases not matched to a gene; V was cut back by 7 bases and J by 2 bases. CDR3 sequence reads: CASTDPGQGNYGYTF. CDR3 bases: TGTGCCAGTACCGATCCGGGACAGGGGAACTATGGCTACACCTTC.

The chain combines TRBV7-9 with TRBJ2-4, with 10 bases lining up with TRBD1. This CDR3 contains 15 residues. Germline loops: CDR1 SEHNR, CDR2 FQNEAQ (reference sequence). The V gene end was trimmed by 5 bases and the J gene end by 1 base; junction bases not matched to a gene: 2. The CDR3 DNA follows: TGTGCCAGCAGCCAGGGACAGGGGGCCAAAAACATTCAGTACTTC. Protein sequence: CASSQGQGAKNIQYF.

V usage is TRBV7-9 and J usage is TRBJ2-7, with D possibly TRBD2 on 5 matching bases. This CDR3 is built from 17 residues. The germline V gene encodes CDR1 SEHNR and CDR2 FQNEAQ (reference sequence). V lost 1 base and J 3 bases, leaving 19 bases between the germline ends. DNA for the CDR3: TGTGCCAGCAGCTTAGGTAGCCTGGGAGTGAACAGCTACGAGCAGTACTTC. Protein: CASSLGSLGVNSYEQYF.

The CDR3 reads CASKRGTENEKLFF. The CDR3 coding sequence is TGTGCCAGCAAGAGAGGGACAGAGAATGAAAAACTGTTTTTT. The rearrangement joins TRBV6-5 to TRBJ1-4; TRBD1 agrees at 7 bases. The CDR3 has 14 amino acids. V shed 7 bases and J 5 bases; nucleotides not matched to a gene: 7. The V gene's germline CDR1 is MNHEY and CDR2 SVGAGI.

The rearrangement joins TRBV5-1 to TRBJ2-5, with 8 positions matching TRBD2. V was pared by 2 bases and J by 4 bases, with 7 bases of the junction left unmatched. This CDR3 comprises 15 residues. The germline CDR1 and CDR2 sequences are SGHRS and YFSETQ. The CDR3 sequence is CASSFSLAGRETQYF. CDR3 coding DNA: TGCGCCAGCAGCTTTAGCCTAGCGGGCCGAGAGACCCAGTACTTC.